Listed below are T cell receptor beta chains from one sample, sequenced in a study of OX40 agonist ivuxolimab in advanced cancers. TCRdb's table, derived via immunoSEQ multiplex PCR, lists solely in-frame clones and lacks some. The sample has about 60,000 clones; around four fifths are singletons. Material: CD4+ or CD8+ T cells sorted from blood, obtained in a trial of the OX40 agonist ivuxolimab. Every receptor here comes from an adult with an advanced solid tumor such as melanoma, head and neck, liver or kidney cancer. Both conserved end residues are part of each CDR3. The order of the fields is J gene, D gene, V gene, clone size, CDR3 DNA, CDR3 protein. D genes are given only for firm matches. The size entry is marked missing in some rows and otherwise reads once, few, many or a size class.

J: TRBJ2-5
D: NA
V: TRBV5-1
size: once
DNA: TGCGCCAGCAGCCTCAAGGAGACCCAGTACTTC
CDR3: CASSLKETQYF

J: TRBJ2-5
D: NA
V: TRBV7-9
size: NA
DNA: TGTGCCAGCAGCTTAGCGGGACGGAACCAAGAGACCCAGTACTTC
CDR3: CASSLAGRNQETQYF

J: TRBJ2-3
D: NA
V: TRBV5-4
size: NA
DNA: TGTGCCAGCAGCACAGACAGTTCAGATACGCAGTATTTT
CDR3: CASSTDSSDTQYF

J: TRBJ2-3
D: NA
V: TRBV5-4
size: NA
DNA: TGTGCCAGCAGCTTGGGTCAGGCTAGCACAGATACGCAGTATTTT
CDR3: CASSLGQASTDTQYF

J: TRBJ1-1
D: TRBD1
V: TRBV7-2
size: NA
DNA: TGTGCCAGCAGCGTGACAGGGAACGAAGCTTTCTTT
CDR3: CASSVTGNEAFF

J: TRBJ1-6
D: NA
V: TRBV5-1
size: NA
DNA: TGCGCCAGCAGCGGAGGACAGCCTAATTCACCCCTCCACTTT
CDR3: CASSGGQPNSPLHF

J: TRBJ2-7
D: NA
V: TRBV5-1
size: NA
DNA: TGCGCCAGCAGCTTGCGGCCGGACTCCTACGAGCAGTACTTC
CDR3: CASSLRPDSYEQYF

J: TRBJ1-5
D: TRBD1
V: TRBV7-8
size: NA
DNA: TGTGCCAGCAGCTTGAGACAGGGAGGCAATCAGCCCCAGCATTTT
CDR3: CASSLRQGGNQPQHF

J: TRBJ2-1
D: TRBD2
V: TRBV18
size: NA
DNA: TGTGCCAGCTCACCACGGTCTGGGACTAGCGGGCACAATGAGCAGTTCTTC
CDR3: CASSPRSGTSGHNEQFF

J: TRBJ1-3
D: NA
V: TRBV21-1
size: NA
DNA: TGTGCCAGCAGCAAAGCTCAGGGAGCGCGAAACACCATATATTTT
CDR3: CASSKAQGARNTIYF

J: TRBJ1-1
D: TRBD1
V: TRBV5-1
size: NA
DNA: TGCGCCAGCAGCCAACCAGGGGGAACCACTGAAGCTTTCTTT
CDR3: CASSQPGGTTEAFF

J: TRBJ2-7
D: NA
V: TRBV11-2
size: few
DNA: TGTGCCAGCAGCTTAGATCTGGGGGCCAACGAGCAGTACTTC
CDR3: CASSLDLGANEQYF

J: TRBJ2-1
D: TRBD2
V: TRBV11-3
size: NA
DNA: TGTGCCAGCGGACTAGCGGGGGTAAATGAGCAGTTCTTC
CDR3: CASGLAGVNEQFF

J: TRBJ2-5
D: TRBD1
V: TRBV6-5
size: once
DNA: TGTGCCAGCAGCCAACTAGGCAGGGGGAAGACCCAGTACTTC
CDR3: CASSQLGRGKTQYF

J: TRBJ2-3
D: TRBD1
V: TRBV18
size: NA
DNA: TGTGCCAGCTCACAACTGCAGGGGGTGAGCACAGATACGCAGTATTTT
CDR3: CASSQLQGVSTDTQYF

J: TRBJ2-7
D: TRBD2
V: TRBV12-5
size: NA
DNA: TGTGCTAGTGCCAGAGGACTAGCCCAAGATGGCGAGCAGTACTTC
CDR3: CASARGLAQDGEQYF

J: TRBJ1-1
D: NA
V: TRBV6-6
size: few
DNA: TGTGCCAGCAGTTACTTACCGAACACTGAAGCTTTCTTT
CDR3: CASSYLPNTEAFF

J: TRBJ2-4
D: TRBD1
V: TRBV15
size: NA
DNA: TGTGCCACCAGCAGGGGACAGGGCCAAAACATTCAGTACTTC
CDR3: CATSRGQGQNIQYF

J: TRBJ1-1
D: NA
V: TRBV7-9
size: NA
DNA: TGTGCCAGCAGCTTAATGGAAGACACTGAAGCTTTCTTT
CDR3: CASSLMEDTEAFF

J: TRBJ1-4
D: NA
V: TRBV28
size: NA
DNA: TGTGCCAGCAGTACGACAGGAGCTAATGAAAAACTGTTTTTT
CDR3: CASSTTGANEKLFF

J: TRBJ2-5
D: NA
V: TRBV5-1
size: NA
DNA: TGCGCCAGCAGCTTCGGTGAGACCCAGTACTTC
CDR3: CASSFGETQYF

J: TRBJ2-1
D: TRBD1
V: TRBV5-1
size: NA
DNA: TGCGCCAGCAGCTTGGCCTGGGACAGGAGGATTGCACGGCACAATGAGCAGTTCTTC
CDR3: CASSLAWDRRIARHNEQFF

J: TRBJ2-5
D: NA
V: TRBV6-1
size: NA
DNA: TGTGCCAGCAGGGAGCCCGGACAAGTCAAAGAGACCCAGTACTTC
CDR3: CASREPGQVKETQYF

J: TRBJ1-6
D: NA
V: TRBV25-1
size: NA
DNA: TGTGCCAGCAGTGAATCGTGGGGAACGGGGGCTTCACCCCTCCACTTT
CDR3: CASSESWGTGASPLHF

J: TRBJ1-2
D: TRBD1
V: TRBV19
size: NA
DNA: TGTGCCAGTAGTATTAGGGACAGTTATGGCTACACCTTC
CDR3: CASSIRDSYGYTF

J: TRBJ2-1
D: NA
V: TRBV4-3
size: NA
DNA: TGCGCCAGCAGCCAAGTTGGGGATGAGCAGTTCTTC
CDR3: CASSQVGDEQFF

J: TRBJ2-7
D: TRBD1
V: TRBV5-1
size: NA
DNA: TGCGCCAGCAGAGGACAGGGGGCTTCCTACGAGCAGTACTTC
CDR3: CASRGQGASYEQYF

J: TRBJ2-3
D: NA
V: TRBV2
size: NA
DNA: TGTGCCAGTGGTTGGGGGGCAGATACGCAGTATTTT
CDR3: CASGWGADTQYF

J: TRBJ2-3
D: NA
V: TRBV7-2
size: NA
DNA: TGTGCCAGCAGCTACCAGACAGTCACAGATACGCAGTATTTT
CDR3: CASSYQTVTDTQYF

J: TRBJ2-2
D: NA
V: TRBV6-1
size: few
DNA: TGTGCCAGCAGTGAATTACGGCTCCGCGCCGGGGAGCTGTTTTTT
CDR3: CASSELRLRAGELFF

J: TRBJ1-4
D: NA
V: TRBV5-1
size: once
DNA: TGCGCCAGCGGAGACGGGGATGCAACTAATGAAAAACTGTTTTTT
CDR3: CASGDGDATNEKLFF

J: TRBJ1-4
D: NA
V: TRBV6-1
size: few
DNA: TGTGCCAGCAGTTTACAGAGACCAACTAATGAAAAACTGTTTTTT
CDR3: CASSLQRPTNEKLFF

J: TRBJ1-1
D: NA
V: TRBV20-1
size: once
DNA: TGCAGTGCAACCGGACACATTGAAGCTTTCTTT
CDR3: CSATGHIEAFF

J: TRBJ1-5
D: TRBD1
V: TRBV27
size: NA
DNA: TGTGCCAGCAGTTTAGGTGGGTCAGGGGGATCCCAGCATTTT
CDR3: CASSLGGSGGSQHF

J: TRBJ2-6
D: NA
V: TRBV4-2
size: NA
DNA: TGTGCCAGCAGCCAAGCCAGTGCCGGGGCCAACGTCCTGACTTTC
CDR3: CASSQASAGANVLTF

J: TRBJ1-3
D: NA
V: TRBV6-5
size: NA
DNA: TGTGCCAGCAGGCCTCCGGACCTTGGAAACACCATATATTTT
CDR3: CASRPPDLGNTIYF

J: TRBJ2-7
D: TRBD1
V: TRBV7-9
size: NA
DNA: TGTGCCAGCAGCAAAGGACAGGGGACCCCCTACGAGCAGTACTTC
CDR3: CASSKGQGTPYEQYF